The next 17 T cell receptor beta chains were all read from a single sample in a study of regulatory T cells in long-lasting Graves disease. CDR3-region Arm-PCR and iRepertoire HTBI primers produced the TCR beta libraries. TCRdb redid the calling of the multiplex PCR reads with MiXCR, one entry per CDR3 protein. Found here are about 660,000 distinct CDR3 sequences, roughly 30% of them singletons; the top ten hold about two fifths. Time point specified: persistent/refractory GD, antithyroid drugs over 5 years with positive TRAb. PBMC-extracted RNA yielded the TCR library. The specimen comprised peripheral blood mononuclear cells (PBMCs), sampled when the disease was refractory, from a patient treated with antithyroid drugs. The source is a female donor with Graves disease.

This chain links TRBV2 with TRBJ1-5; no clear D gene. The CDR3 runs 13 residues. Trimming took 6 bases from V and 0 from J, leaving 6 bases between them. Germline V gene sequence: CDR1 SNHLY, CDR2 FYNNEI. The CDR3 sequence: CASRGLSNQPQHF. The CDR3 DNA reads TGTGCCAGCAGGGGTCTTAGCAATCAGCCCCAGCATTTT.

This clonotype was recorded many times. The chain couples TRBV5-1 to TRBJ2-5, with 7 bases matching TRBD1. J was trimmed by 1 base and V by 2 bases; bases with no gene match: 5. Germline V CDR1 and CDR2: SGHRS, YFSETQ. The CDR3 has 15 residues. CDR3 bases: TGCGCCAGCAGCTTCGGAGACAGGGCCCAAGAGACCCAGTACTTC. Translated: CASSFGDRAQETQYF. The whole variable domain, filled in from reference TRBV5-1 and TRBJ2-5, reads KAGVTQTPRYLIKTRGQQVTLSCSPISGHRSVSWYQQTPGQGLQFLFEYFSETQRNKGNFPGRFSGRQFSNSRSEMNVSTLELGDSALYLCASSFGDRAQETQYFGPGTRLLVL.

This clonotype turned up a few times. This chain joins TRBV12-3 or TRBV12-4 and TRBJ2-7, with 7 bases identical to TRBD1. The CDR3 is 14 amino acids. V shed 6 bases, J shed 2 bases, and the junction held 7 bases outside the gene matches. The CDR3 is CASSPTTGPYEQYF. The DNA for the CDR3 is TGTGCCAGCAGCCCAACGACAGGGCCCTACGAGCAGTACTTC.

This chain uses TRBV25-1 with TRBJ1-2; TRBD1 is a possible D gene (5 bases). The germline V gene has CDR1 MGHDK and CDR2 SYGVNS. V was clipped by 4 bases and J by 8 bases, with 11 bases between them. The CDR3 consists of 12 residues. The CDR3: CASSVGHSGYTF. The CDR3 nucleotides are TGTGCCAGCAGTGTCGGACACTCGGGCTACACCTTC.

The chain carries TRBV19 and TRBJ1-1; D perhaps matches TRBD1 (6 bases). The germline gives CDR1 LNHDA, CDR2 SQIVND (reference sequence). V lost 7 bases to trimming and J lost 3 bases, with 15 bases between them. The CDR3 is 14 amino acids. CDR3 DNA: TGTGCCAGTACAATCCTGTACAGGGACACTGAAGCTTTCTTT. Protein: CASTILYRDTEAFF.

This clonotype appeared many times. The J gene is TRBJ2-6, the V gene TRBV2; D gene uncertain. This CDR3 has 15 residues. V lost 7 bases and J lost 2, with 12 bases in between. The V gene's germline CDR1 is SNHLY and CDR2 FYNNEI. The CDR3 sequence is CASTLGPPGANVLTF. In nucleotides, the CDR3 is TGTGCCAGCACCCTTGGACCTCCTGGGGCCAACGTCCTGACTTTC.

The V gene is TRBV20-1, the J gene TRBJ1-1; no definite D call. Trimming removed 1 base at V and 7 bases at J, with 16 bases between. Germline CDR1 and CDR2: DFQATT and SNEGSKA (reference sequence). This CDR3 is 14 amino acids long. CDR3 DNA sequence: TGCAGTGCTAGAGGTGTTGGACGCGGAGATGAAGCTTTCTTT. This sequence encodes CSARGVGRGDEAFF.

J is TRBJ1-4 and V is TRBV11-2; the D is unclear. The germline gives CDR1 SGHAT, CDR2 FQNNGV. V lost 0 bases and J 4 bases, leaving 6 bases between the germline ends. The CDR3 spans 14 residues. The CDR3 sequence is CASSLERYNEKLFF. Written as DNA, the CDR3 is TGTGCCAGCAGCTTAGAAAGATATAATGAAAAACTGTTTTTT.

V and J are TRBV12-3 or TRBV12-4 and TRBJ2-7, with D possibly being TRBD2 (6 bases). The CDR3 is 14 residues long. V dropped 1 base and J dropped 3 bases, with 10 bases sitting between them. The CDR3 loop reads CASSLEGRGYEQYF. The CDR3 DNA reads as TGTGCCAGCAGTTTAGAAGGGCGGGGCTACGAGCAGTACTTC.

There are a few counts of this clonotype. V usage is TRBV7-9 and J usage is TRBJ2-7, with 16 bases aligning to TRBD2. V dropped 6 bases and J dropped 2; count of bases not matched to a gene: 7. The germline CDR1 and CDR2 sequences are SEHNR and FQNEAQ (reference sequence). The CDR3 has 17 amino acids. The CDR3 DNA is TGTGCCAGCAGTTATTCCGGGACTAGCGGGAGGGCCTACGAGCAGTACTTC. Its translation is CASSYSGTSGRAYEQYF.

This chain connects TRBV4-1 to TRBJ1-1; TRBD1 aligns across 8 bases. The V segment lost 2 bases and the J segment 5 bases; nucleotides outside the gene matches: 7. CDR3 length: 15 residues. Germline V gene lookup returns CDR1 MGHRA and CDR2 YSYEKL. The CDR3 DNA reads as TGCGCCAGCAGCCAACCTCGACAGGGGAGGACTGAAGCTTTCTTT. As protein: CASSQPRQGRTEAFF.

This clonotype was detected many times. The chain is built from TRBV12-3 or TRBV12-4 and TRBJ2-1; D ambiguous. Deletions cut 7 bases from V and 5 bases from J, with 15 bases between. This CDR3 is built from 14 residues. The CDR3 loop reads CASKYSGVDNEQFF. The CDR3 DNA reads TGTGCCAGCAAATACTCGGGCGTCGACAATGAGCAGTTCTTC.

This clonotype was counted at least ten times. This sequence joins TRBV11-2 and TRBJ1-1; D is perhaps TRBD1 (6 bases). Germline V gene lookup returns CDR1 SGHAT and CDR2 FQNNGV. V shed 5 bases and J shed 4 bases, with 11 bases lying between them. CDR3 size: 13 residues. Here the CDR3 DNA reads TGTGCCAGCAGCCCAGGGGCGCCCACTGAAGCTTTCTTT. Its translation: CASSPGAPTEAFF.

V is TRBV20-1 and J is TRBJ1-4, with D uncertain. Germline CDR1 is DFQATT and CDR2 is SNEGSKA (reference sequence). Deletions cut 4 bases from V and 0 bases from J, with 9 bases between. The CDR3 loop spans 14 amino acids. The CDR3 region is CSAIGSPTNEKLFF. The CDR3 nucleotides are TGCAGTGCTATCGGCTCCCCAACTAATGAAAAACTGTTTTTT.

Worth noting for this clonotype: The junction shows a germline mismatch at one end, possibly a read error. The CDR3 DNA follows: TGCGCCAGCAGCCAAGAAACAGTTTTTGACGAGCAGTACTTC. It codes for CASSQETVFDEQYF. The chain is built from TRBV5-4 and TRBJ2-7; D not certain. Germline V gene sequence: CDR1 SGHNT, CDR2 YYREEE (reference sequence). The CDR3 length is 14 residues. Full variable domain (outside the CDR3, taken from reference TRBV5-4 and TRBJ2-7): ETGVTQSPTHLIKTRGQQVTLRCSSQSGHNTVSWYQQALGQGPQFIFQYYREEENGRGNFPPRFSGLQFPNYSSELNVNALELDDSALYLCASSQETVFDEQYFGPGTRLTVT.

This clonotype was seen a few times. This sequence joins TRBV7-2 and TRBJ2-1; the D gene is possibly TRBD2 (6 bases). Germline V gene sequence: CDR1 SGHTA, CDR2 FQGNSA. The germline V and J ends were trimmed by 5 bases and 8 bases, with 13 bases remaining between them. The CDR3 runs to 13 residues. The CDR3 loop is CASSRDSRYEQFF. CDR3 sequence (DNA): TGTGCCAGCAGCCGGGACTCGCGCTATGAGCAGTTCTTC.

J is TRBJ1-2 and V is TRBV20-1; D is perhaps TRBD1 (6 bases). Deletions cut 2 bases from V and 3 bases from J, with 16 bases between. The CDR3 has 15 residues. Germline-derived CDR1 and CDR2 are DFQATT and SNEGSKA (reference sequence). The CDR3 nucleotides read TGCAGTGCTAGACCCTTAACGACAGGTTACTATGGCTACACCTTC. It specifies CSARPLTTGYYGYTF.